This TCR beta chain was identified in a study of CD8 T cells in Susac syndrome. Reverse transcription used roughly 0.5 to 1 ug RNA and random hexamers. Multiplex immunoSEQ PCR targeted 54 Vbeta and 13 Jbeta TCR beta segments. Using its own MiXCR run on the immunoSEQ multiplex PCR reads, TCRdb lists one record per CDR3 protein. The sample holds some 160,000 distinct CDR3 sequences, 90% to 95% seen once. Worth noting for this clonotype: As yet, its antigen is unknown.

Overall study findings and caveats: As the study acknowledged, the number of individuals in its TCR sequencing and HLA analysis was relatively small.

The sample consisted of CD4+ T cells from PBMCs. The clonotype originates from a human donor with Susac syndrome.

The CDR3 reads CSVQLTGSVLTF. The CDR3 bases are TGCAGCGTTCAATTAACAGGGTCCGTCCTGACTTTC. The V and J genes are TRBV29-1 and TRBJ2-6; tentative D call: TRBD1 (6 bases). This CDR3 spans 12 amino acids. Germline CDR1 is SQVTM and CDR2 is ANQGSEA. Trimming left V 5 bases short and J 12 bases short, with 14 bases between.